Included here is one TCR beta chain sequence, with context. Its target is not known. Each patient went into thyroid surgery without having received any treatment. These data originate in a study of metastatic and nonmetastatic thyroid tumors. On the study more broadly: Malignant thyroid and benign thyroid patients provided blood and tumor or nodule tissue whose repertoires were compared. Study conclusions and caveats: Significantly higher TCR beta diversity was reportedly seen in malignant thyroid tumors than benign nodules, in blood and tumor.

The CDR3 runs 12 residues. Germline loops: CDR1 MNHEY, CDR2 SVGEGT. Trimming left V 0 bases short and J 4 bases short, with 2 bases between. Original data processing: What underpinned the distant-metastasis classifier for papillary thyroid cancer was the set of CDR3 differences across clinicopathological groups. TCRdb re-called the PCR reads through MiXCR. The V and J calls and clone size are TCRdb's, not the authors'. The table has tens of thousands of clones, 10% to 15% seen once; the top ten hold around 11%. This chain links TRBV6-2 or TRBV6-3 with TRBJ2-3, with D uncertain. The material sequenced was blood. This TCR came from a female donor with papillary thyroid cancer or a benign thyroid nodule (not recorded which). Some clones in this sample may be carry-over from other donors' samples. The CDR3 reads CASSYSSDTQYF. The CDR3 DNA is TGTGCCAGCAGTTACTCATCAGATACGCAGTATTTT.